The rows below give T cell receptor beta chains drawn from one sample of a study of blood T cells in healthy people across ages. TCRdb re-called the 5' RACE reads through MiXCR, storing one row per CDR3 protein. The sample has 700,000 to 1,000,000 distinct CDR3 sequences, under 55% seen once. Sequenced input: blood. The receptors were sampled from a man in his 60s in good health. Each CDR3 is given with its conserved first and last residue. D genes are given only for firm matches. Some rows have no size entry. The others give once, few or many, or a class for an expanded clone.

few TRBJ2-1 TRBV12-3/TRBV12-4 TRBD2 TGTGCCAGCACCTTAAGGTTCACTAGCGGGCCTGAGTACAATGAGCAGTTCTTC CASTLRFTSGPEYNEQFF
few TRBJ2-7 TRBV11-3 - TGTGCCAGCAGCGGAAAGGCCTGGGGGACCTACGAGCAGTACTTC CASSGKAWGTYEQYF
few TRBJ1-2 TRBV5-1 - TGCGCCAGCAGCTTGGGACAGCCGTCTGGCTACACCTTC CASSLGQPSGYTF
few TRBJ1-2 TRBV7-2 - TGTGCCAGCAGCCCCGGGGGTGATATAGGGGGCTACACCTTC CASSPGGDIGGYTF
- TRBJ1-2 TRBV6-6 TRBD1 TGTGCCAGCAGTTACGGGACCTTGGGACAGGGGTCGAAAGGCTACACCTTC CASSYGTLGQGSKGYTF
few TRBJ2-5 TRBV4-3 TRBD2 TGCGCCAGCAGCCAAGGGAGGACTAGCGGGGGTTTCCAAGAGACCCAGTACTTC CASSQGRTSGGFQETQYF
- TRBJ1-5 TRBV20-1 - TGCAGTGCTAAAATGGGAGGCCAGCCCCAGCATTTT CSAKMGGQPQHF
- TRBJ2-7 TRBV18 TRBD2 TGTGCCAGCTCACCGACTAGCTGGGGCGAGCAGTACTTC CASSPTSWGEQYF
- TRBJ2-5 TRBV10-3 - TGTGCCATCAGCCTGAGCGGGGAGACCCAGTACTTC CAISLSGETQYF
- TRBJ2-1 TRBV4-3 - TGCGCCAGCAGCCAAGATAGGGGCGTGAGCACACACAATGAGCAGTTCTTC CASSQDRGVSTHNEQFF
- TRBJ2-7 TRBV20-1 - TGCAGTGCCACAAGACCGGGCAGGAGCTACGAGCAGTACTTC CSATRPGRSYEQYF
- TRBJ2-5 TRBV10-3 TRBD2 TGTGCCACCGGTGGTCGGCGGGGGGGCGAGGATCAAGAGACCCAGTACTTC CATGGRRGGEDQETQYF
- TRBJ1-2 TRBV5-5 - TGTGCCAGCAGCTTAGACAGTTCTAACTATGGCTACACCTTC CASSLDSSNYGYTF
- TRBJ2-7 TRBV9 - TGTGCCAGCAGCGTAGGGGCAGCTGAAACCTACGAGCAGTACTTC CASSVGAAETYEQYF
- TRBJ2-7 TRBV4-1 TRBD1 TGCGCCAGCGGCCCTTCCTTGACAGGGCTACCCTACGAGCAGTACTTC CASGPSLTGLPYEQYF
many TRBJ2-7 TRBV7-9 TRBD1 TGTGCCAGCAGCTCTAGACAGGGGGCGGGGGAGCAGTACTTC CASSSRQGAGEQYF
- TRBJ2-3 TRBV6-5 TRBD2 TGTGCCAGCAGTCAACTAGCGGGGGGGCCGACAGATACGCAGTATTTT CASSQLAGGPTDTQYF
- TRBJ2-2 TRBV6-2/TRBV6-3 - TGTGCCAGCAACCAGGTCGGGAGAACGCCGAACACCGGGGAGCTGTTTTTT CASNQVGRTPNTGELFF
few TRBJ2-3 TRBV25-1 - TGTGCCAGCAGCGAACCTAAAACGGGCACAGATACGCAGTATTTT CASSEPKTGTDTQYF
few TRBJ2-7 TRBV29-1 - TGCAGCGTTGAAAGACTGCGATCCTACGAGCAGTACTTC CSVERLRSYEQYF
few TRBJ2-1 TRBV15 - TGTGCCTCAGGGGAAACTAATTACAATGAGCAGTTCTTC CASGETNYNEQFF